These 16 T cell receptor beta chains were sequenced from one sample in a study of CD8 T cells in ankylosing spondylitis. Study-level results: A TCR beta motif of 8 or 9 highly homologous variants appeared characteristic of ankylosing spondylitis blood.

TCRdb re-derived calls from the 5' RACE reads in MiXCR, one entry per CDR3 protein. Here the sample spans hundreds of thousands of distinct CDR3 sequences, 25% to 30% being singletons. Their specific antigens are unknown. The material sequenced was blood, either unsorted or a sorted T cell fraction (not recorded which). These receptors were taken from a male donor with ankylosing spondylitis.

The chain links TRBV12-3 or TRBV12-4 to TRBJ2-3; 14 nucleotides line up with TRBD2. V trimming: 5 bases; J trimming: 4 bases; junction bases outside the gene matches: 8. The CDR3 runs to 17 residues. This CDR3 reads CASSTNTGLAGADTQYF. CDR3 sequence (DNA): TGTGCCAGCAGTACGAACACGGGACTAGCGGGAGCAGATACGCAGTATTTT.

This clonotype was seen only a few times. The V and J genes are TRBV12-3 or TRBV12-4 and TRBJ1-4; 7 nucleotides line up with TRBD1. Losses at the gene ends were 0 bases for V and 3 bases for J; bases not matched to a gene: 4. The CDR3 covers 16 residues. Written as DNA, the CDR3 is TGTGCCAGCAGTTTAGCGGGAGACAGGGCTAATGAAAAACTGTTTTTT. Translation gives CASSLAGDRANEKLFF.

This chain joins TRBV5-1 and TRBJ2-1; 7 nucleotides align to TRBD2. Losses at the gene ends were 4 bases for V and 3 bases for J; bases not matched to a gene: 7. Germline assignment: CDR1 SGHRS and CDR2 YFSETQ. CDR3 length equals 15 residues. The CDR3: CASSATSASYNEQFF. In DNA form, the CDR3 reads TGCGCCAGCAGCGCCACTAGCGCAAGCTACAATGAGCAGTTCTTC.

The CDR3 bases are TGTGCCAGCACATCTGCGGGAGATACGCAGTATTTT. Amino acid sequence: CASTSAGDTQYF. The rearrangement uses TRBV12-3 or TRBV12-4 and TRBJ2-3, with D possibly being TRBD2 (5 bases). The CDR3 covers 12 residues. Trimming took 7 bases from V and 5 from J, leaving 10 bases between them.

A few counts support this clonotype. V and J are TRBV7-9 and TRBJ1-1, with TRBD1 matching 8 bases. V was clipped by 6 bases and J by 4 bases; unmatched bases: 13. Germline V CDR1 and CDR2: SEHNR, FQNEAQ (reference sequence). There are 16 residues in the CDR3. This CDR3 is CASSVDRGPRGTEAFF. For the CDR3, the DNA is TGTGCCAGCAGTGTCGACAGGGGCCCGCGGGGCACTGAAGCTTTCTTT.

In its sample, this clonotype was seen a few times. The rearrangement joins TRBV12-3 or TRBV12-4 to TRBJ1-2, with 9 bases identical to TRBD1. The CDR3 extends over 16 amino acids. V dropped 2 bases and J dropped 7; count of bases not matched to a gene: 11. CDR3 protein: CASSLHLGQGSGGYTF. Written as DNA, the CDR3 is TGTGCCAGCAGTTTACATCTGGGACAGGGCTCGGGTGGCTACACCTTC.

The chain recombines TRBV12-3 or TRBV12-4 with TRBJ1-1; TRBD1 aligns across 8 bases. The V segment lost 4 bases and the J segment 5 bases; nucleotides outside the gene matches: 9. The CDR3 length is 15 residues. The chain's CDR3 is CASSSIRGRGTEAFF. The CDR3 region has the DNA TGTGCCAGCAGTTCAATCAGGGGGCGAGGAACTGAAGCTTTCTTT.

This clonotype turned up a few times. The chain couples TRBV10-3 to TRBJ2-3, with D unclear. CDR3 size: 12 residues. In germline, CDR1 is ENHRY, CDR2 SYGVKD. The germline V and J ends were trimmed by 2 bases and 5 bases, with 5 bases remaining between them. Here the CDR3 reads CAISEVKDTQYF. The CDR3 DNA is TGTGCCATCAGTGAGGTCAAAGATACGCAGTATTTT.

The genes are TRBV25-1 and TRBJ2-5; TRBD1 matches 8 bases. The germline V gene has CDR1 MGHDK and CDR2 SYGVNS. Germline trimming cut 6 bases from V and 3 bases from J; bases unmatched to any gene: 6. The CDR3 sequence is 14 residues long. In DNA, the CDR3 is TGTGCCAGCAGGGATAGACAGGGGAAAGAGACCCAGTACTTC. Protein: CASRDRQGKETQYF.

The sample holds a few counts of this clonotype. V gene TRBV4-1 combines with J gene TRBJ1-1; a possible D gene is TRBD1 (6 bases). CDR1 is MGHRA, CDR2 YSYEKL, per germline. Trimming removed 4 bases at V and 11 bases at J, with 14 bases between. This CDR3 spans 12 amino acids. The CDR3, as DNA: TGCGCCAGCAGCCCCCACGGGGGCAAGGCTTTCTTT. It yields the protein CASSPHGGKAFF.

This chain uses TRBV25-1 with TRBJ1-1, with D possibly TRBD1 on 5 matching bases. The germline V gene has CDR1 MGHDK and CDR2 SYGVNS. V shed 2 bases and J shed 6 bases, with 10 bases lying between them. This CDR3 has 13 residues. The CDR3 bases are TGTGCCAGCAGTGAACCCAGGGCTTCTGAAGCTTTCTTT. Encoded protein: CASSEPRASEAFF.

The rearrangement links TRBV6-2 or TRBV6-3 to TRBJ1-5; TRBD1 agrees at 7 bases. The CDR3 loop spans 19 amino acids. Germline trimming cut 2 bases from V and 3 bases from J; bases unmatched to any gene: 16. Germline CDR1 reads MNHEY; CDR2 reads SVGEGT. CDR3: CASSYQWTGASLPNQPQHF. The CDR3 nucleotides read TGTGCCAGCAGTTACCAGTGGACAGGTGCTTCCCTCCCCAATCAGCCCCAGCATTTT.

This clonotype has only a few counts. V usage is TRBV7-9 and J usage is TRBJ2-5; maybe TRBD1 (6 bases). Germline V CDR1 and CDR2: SEHNR, FQNEAQ (reference sequence). V was pared by 3 bases and J by 4 bases, with 12 bases between. The CDR3 runs to 14 residues. CDR3 amino acids: CASSFRTDGETQYF. The CDR3 DNA sequence: TGTGCCAGCAGCTTCAGGACAGATGGAGAGACCCAGTACTTC.

This clonotype was picked up a small number of times. V usage is TRBV10-3 and J usage is TRBJ2-7; no clear D. Trimming removed 0 bases from V and 4 bases from J, with 7 bases in between. Per germline, CDR1 ENHRY and CDR2 SYGVKD. This CDR3 is built from 13 residues. The CDR3 bases are TGTGCCATCAGTGAGTCGGTGGGTTACGAGCAGTACGTC. Amino acid sequence: CAISESVGYEQYV.

This clonotype was counted only a few times. The chain is built from TRBV30 and TRBJ2-1, with 8 nucleotides matching TRBD2. V lost 0 bases to trimming and J lost 2 bases; unmatched junction nucleotides: 6. The CDR3 contains 16 residues. The germline CDR1 and CDR2 sequences are GTSNPN and SVGIG (reference sequence). The CDR3 coding sequence is TGTGCCTGGAGTGTACCTACTAGCGGAACCTACAATGAGCAGTTCTTC. Translation gives CAWSVPTSGTYNEQFF.

This clonotype was picked up many times. This chain links TRBV4-2 with TRBJ1-6; D is unresolved. CDR1 and CDR2 from the germline V gene are LGHNA and YNFKEQ. The CDR3 has 14 residues. V was clipped by 4 bases and J by 2 bases, with 6 bases between them. The CDR3 region has the DNA TGTGCCAGCAGCCCTAGGACCTATAATTCACCCCTCCACTTT. Its protein product is CASSPRTYNSPLHF.